This TCR beta chain was observed in a study of cytomegalovirus exposure and HLA in healthy donors. As to this clone: Other DNA sequences in this specimen translate into the identical CDR3.

The PCR contained 60 Vbeta and 13 Jbeta primers. The protocol was immunoSEQ multiplex PCR, while the TCRdb copy is restricted to in-frame clones and leaves out a portion. The sample holds about 160,000 clones, around 80% seen once. The CDR3 extends over 13 amino acids. The germline V gene has CDR1 LNHDA and CDR2 SQIVND (reference sequence). V shed 4 bases, J shed 6 bases, and the junction held 3 bases outside the gene matches. The source is a male donor in good health and CMV-seropositive. Sample: PBMCs. This chain links TRBV19 with TRBJ1-2; 9 bases match TRBD1. CDR3: CASSRGQGNGYTF. The CDR3 bases are TGTGCCAGTAGTAGAGGACAGGGGAATGGCTACACCTTC.